One and the same sample provided the 21 T cell receptor beta chains below, sequenced in a study of identifying expanded T cells in peripheral blood. Produced via immunoSEQ multiplex PCR; TCRdb's table is partial and in-frame only. This repertoire shows roughly 100,000 clones, about 88% found once; its top ten account for around 3.8%. The sample taken for sequencing was blood. Receptors originate from a person aged 18 to 75 in good health.

The V call is TRBV6-5, the J call TRBJ2-5; D unresolved. This CDR3 has 12 residues. CDR1 and CDR2 (germline): MNHEY, SVGAGI. Trimming took 0 bases from V and 5 from J, leaving 4 bases between them. The DNA for the CDR3 is TGTGCCAGCAGTTACTCAGGGGAGACCCAGTACTTC. It codes for CASSYSGETQYF.

The chain carries TRBV4-1 and TRBJ2-7, with 7 positions matching TRBD2. Germline CDR1 MGHRA, CDR2 YSYEKL. V lost 0 bases to trimming and J lost 2 bases; unmatched junction nucleotides: 10. CDR3 length: 17 residues. The CDR3 sequence is CASSQEFGLADTYEQYF. The CDR3 coding sequence is TGCGCCAGCAGCCAAGAATTCGGGCTAGCGGATACCTACGAGCAGTACTTC.

Notes on this clone: Other nucleotide sequences in the sample specify the same CDR3. The chain recombines TRBV5-4 with TRBJ2-7; tentatively, D is TRBD1 (5 bases). Germline CDR1 SGHNT, CDR2 YYREEE (reference sequence). V was pared by 0 bases and J by 4 bases, with 5 bases between. The CDR3 covers 12 residues. CDR3 bases: TGTGCCAGCAGCTTGGACAGGTACGAGCAGTACTTC. This codes for CASSLDRYEQYF.

The chain uses TRBV29-1 and TRBJ2-5, with 7 bases aligning to TRBD2. V shed 4 bases, J shed 2 bases, and the junction held 4 bases outside the gene matches. Germline CDR1 reads SQVTM; CDR2 reads ANQGSEA. This CDR3 spans 13 amino acids. This chain's CDR3 is CSVVPSGQETQYF. CDR3 DNA: TGCAGCGTTGTTCCTAGCGGACAAGAGACCCAGTACTTC.

This clone was observed a single time. The chain couples TRBV6-1 to TRBJ2-7, with no clear D. Per germline, CDR1 MNHNS and CDR2 SASEGT. Between the trimmed V and J ends, which lost 5 bases and 3 bases, there was a span of 11 bases. The CDR3 runs 13 residues. CDR3 region: CASSRSFNYEQYF. In DNA form, the CDR3 reads TGTGCCAGCAGTAGAAGCTTTAACTACGAGCAGTACTTC.

This clone has just one count. The V and J genes are TRBV7-9 and TRBJ2-7; no definite D call. Per the germline V gene, CDR1 is SEHNR and CDR2 is FQNEAQ (reference sequence). Between the trimmed V and J ends, which lost 4 bases and 3 bases, there was a span of 7 bases. This CDR3 has 12 residues. This CDR3 is CASSSYRYEQYF. As DNA, the CDR3 is TGTGCCAGCAGCTCCTATCGCTACGAGCAGTACTTC.

The CDR3 DNA sequence: TGTGCCAGAAGCTCGACGTCGCGGAGCACCAGCTCCTACGAGCAGTACTTC. Translated, it gives CARSSTSRSTSSYEQYF. This chain uses TRBV5-3 with TRBJ2-7; D gene uncertain. TRBV5-3 is given ORF status, its function remaining uncertain. V lost 3 bases to trimming and J lost 0 bases, with 19 bases between them. The CDR3 consists of 17 residues.

The chain uses TRBV7-3 and TRBJ2-3, with D unresolved. With 1 base removed from V and 1 base from J, the gap between germline ends came to 3 bases. Germline CDR1 reads SGHTA; CDR2 reads FQGTGA. This CDR3 comprises 13 residues. DNA of the CDR3: TGTGCCAGCAGCTTAAGCCGCACAGATACGCAGTATTTT. Its translation is CASSLSRTDTQYF.

This chain connects TRBV5-8 to TRBJ2-7; the D gene is possibly TRBD1 (6 bases). The CDR3 totals 16 residues. V was shortened by 0 bases and J by 1 base, with 14 bases between the two germline ends. Germline V lookup: CDR1 SGHTS, CDR2 YDEGEE. The CDR3: CASSLDGVGGSYEQYF. The CDR3 DNA reads TGTGCCAGCAGCTTGGATGGCGTAGGGGGTTCCTACGAGCAGTACTTC. Full variable domain (remainder filled in from reference TRBV5-8 and TRBJ2-7): EAGVTQSPTHLIKTRGQQATLRCSPISGHTSVYWYQQALGLGLQFLLWYDEGEERNRGNFPPRFSGRQFPNYSSELNVNALELEDSALYLCASSLDGVGGSYEQYFGPGTRLTVT.

This sequence joins TRBV15 and TRBJ1-2; no firm D call. V lost 7 bases, J lost 6 bases, and 15 bases lay in between. Germline values: CDR1 LNHNV, CDR2 YYDKDF (reference sequence). CDR3 length equals 13 residues. The CDR3 DNA sequence: TGTGCCACCACGGGATACAAAACTCATGGCTACACCTTC. Protein sequence: CATTGYKTHGYTF.

The genes are TRBV7-9 and TRBJ1-1; possible D gene TRBD1, 6 bases. CDR1 is SEHNR and CDR2 is FQNEAQ in the germline V gene (reference sequence). The germline V and J ends were trimmed by 5 bases and 11 bases, with 18 bases remaining between them. CDR3 length: 13 residues. CDR3 protein: CASSLPTGNLAFF. In DNA form, the CDR3 reads TGTGCCAGCAGCCTGCCGACAGGTAACCTCGCTTTCTTT.

This sequence joins TRBV7-6 and TRBJ2-3, with a weak D call TRBD2 (5 bases). The CDR3 is made up of 12 amino acids. V dropped 5 bases and J dropped 3 bases, with 6 bases sitting between them. Germline CDR1 SGHVS, CDR2 FNYEAQ. The CDR3 region is CASSTRTDTQYF. The CDR3 DNA sequence: TGTGCCAGCAGCACTAGAACAGATACGCAGTATTTT.

The chain uses TRBV5-4 and TRBJ2-5; 12 bases line up with TRBD2. J was trimmed by 5 bases and V by 1 base; bases with no gene match: 6. Germline V gene sequence: CDR1 SGHNT, CDR2 YYREEE (reference sequence). This CDR3 is 16 amino acids long. CDR3: CASSLSSGGAAETQYF. As DNA, the CDR3 is TGTGCCAGCAGCTTGTCTAGCGGGGGGGCGGCTGAGACCCAGTACTTC.

This clone was counted only a few times. This chain links TRBV12-1 with TRBJ2-1. TRBV12-1 is flagged as a pseudogene. This CDR3 region has 12 residues. In DNA, the CDR3 is TGTGCCAGCAGCTCAGAGTACAATGAGCAGTTCTTC. Amino acids: CASSSEYNEQFF.

J is TRBJ1-3 and V is TRBV18; D ambiguous. Germline assignment: CDR1 KGHSH and CDR2 LQKENI. The CDR3 contains 12 residues. Trimming shortened V by 3 bases and J by 7 bases, and 7 bases separated the two germline ends. For the CDR3, the DNA is TGTGCCAGCTCACCTGGGAGGAACACCATATATTTT. The encoded protein is CASSPGRNTIYF.

The chain uses TRBV28 and TRBJ2-3, with no clear D. The CDR3 extends over 16 amino acids. V lost 3 bases and J lost 7, with 20 bases in between. CDR1 and CDR2 (germline): MDHEN, SYDVKM. CDR3 DNA: TGTGCCAGCAGTTTTCCTCGAAACTCTGGGGTAAATACGCAGTATTTT. Amino acids: CASSFPRNSGVNTQYF. Looking up the rest from reference TRBV28 and TRBJ2-3 gives the full variable domain: DVKVTQSSRYLVKRTGEKVFLECVQDMDHENMFWYRQDPGLGLRLIYFSYDVKMKEKGDIPEGYSVSREKKERFSLILESASTNQTSMYLCASSFPRNSGVNTQYFGPGTRLTVL.

V and J are TRBV5-4 and TRBJ1-1, with D possibly TRBD1 on 5 matching bases. V was trimmed by 4 bases and J by 7 bases, leaving 17 bases between them. The CDR3 covers 14 residues. Germline CDR1 and CDR2: SGHNT and YYREEE (reference sequence). The CDR3 DNA follows: TGTGCCAGCAGCCGCGTAGCGGGGGACGATGAAGCTTTCTTT. This gives the protein CASSRVAGDDEAFF.

V is TRBV19 and J is TRBJ1-6; 10 nucleotides line up with TRBD1. This CDR3 spans 16 amino acids. CDR1 is LNHDA and CDR2 is SQIVND in the germline V gene (reference sequence). Trimming cost V 7 bases and J 9 bases; bases outside gene matches: 12. CDR3: CASTGDRGVLSSPLHF. The CDR3 DNA follows: TGTGCCAGTACCGGGGACAGGGGCGTACTGAGTTCACCCCTCCACTTT.

J is TRBJ1-1 and V is TRBV29-1; tentative D call: TRBD1 (5 bases). The CDR3 contains 13 residues. V was pared by 8 bases and J by 3 bases, with 16 bases between. Germline V gives CDR1 SQVTM, CDR2 ANQGSEA. The CDR3 here is CSFRTYDYTEAFF. For the CDR3, the DNA is TGCAGCTTTAGGACATACGATTACACTGAAGCTTTCTTT.

V is TRBV29-1 and J is TRBJ2-3, with D hard to call. The V and J ends lost 4 bases and 4 bases respectively, with 12 bases between them. Germline V gene data show CDR1 as SQVTM and CDR2 as ANQGSEA. The CDR3 has 13 residues. The CDR3: CSVVPVIPDTQYF. The CDR3 nucleotides are TGCAGCGTTGTACCAGTCATCCCAGATACGCAGTATTTT.

In its sample, this clone was seen a few times. The chain carries TRBV5-1 and TRBJ1-6; tentative D call: TRBD1 (5 bases). Germline V CDR1 and CDR2: SGHRS, YFSETQ. The CDR3 is 15 residues long. Trimming left V 4 bases short and J 5 bases short, with 13 bases between. The DNA for the CDR3 is TGCGCCAGCAGCGCCAGGGTGCGGGATAATTCACCCCTCCACTTT. Protein product: CASSARVRDNSPLHF. Full variable domain (remainder filled in from reference TRBV5-1 and TRBJ1-6): KAGVTQTPRYLIKTRGQQVTLSCSPISGHRSVSWYQQTPGQGLQFLFEYFSETQRNKGNFPGRFSGRQFSNSRSEMNVSTLELGDSALYLCASSARVRDNSPLHFGNGTRLTVT.